The 13 T cell receptor beta chains listed next were all sequenced from one sample in a study of blood T cell repertoires in COVID-19. Some clones are missing from TCRdb's copy, which holds only in-frame ones; the method was immunoSEQ multiplex PCR. The table shows a few hundred thousand clones, with roughly 87% occurring only once. Sequencing was carried out using peripheral blood. Receptors originate from a man aged 18 to 30 with active or convalescent COVID-19.

CDR3 sequence: CASSWETGGARTEAFF. CDR3 DNA: TGTGCCAGCAGCTGGGAGACAGGGGGAGCTCGGACTGAAGCTTTCTTT. J is TRBJ1-1 and V is TRBV5-6; 9 bases are a match to TRBD1. Trimming cost V 3 bases and J 5 bases; bases outside gene matches: 11. The CDR3 is made up of 16 amino acids. Germline V gives CDR1 SGHDT, CDR2 YYEEEE.

This clone occurred a few times. CDR3 DNA: TGTGCCAGTAGACGGGACAGAAATGAAAAACTGTTTTTT. Translating it yields CASRRDRNEKLFF. The V call is TRBV19, the J call TRBJ1-4; 7 positions match TRBD1. The V gene's germline CDR1 is LNHDA and CDR2 SQIVND (reference sequence). The CDR3 extends over 13 amino acids. J lost 5 bases, V lost 6 bases, and 3 bases had no gene match. The complete variable domain, with remaining parts taken from reference TRBV19 and TRBJ1-4, reads DGGITQSPKYLFRKEGQNVTLSCEQNLNHDAMYWYRQDPGQGLRLIYYSQIVNDFQKGDIAEGYSVSREKKESFPLTVTSAQKNPTAFYLCASRRDRNEKLFFGSGTQLSVL.

The CDR3 DNA sequence: TGTGCCAGCAGCTTCGGAGCGATAAATGAGCAGTTCTTC. Translated: CASSFGAINEQFF. V is TRBV5-6 and J is TRBJ2-1; D not resolved. Trimming cost V 2 bases and J 7 bases, with 10 bases left between them. Germline loops: CDR1 SGHDT, CDR2 YYEEEE. The CDR3 consists of 13 residues.

The chain links TRBV6-5 to TRBJ1-4, with TRBD1 matching over 7 bases. V lost 0 bases to trimming and J lost 2 bases; unmatched junction nucleotides: 0. The CDR3 has 15 amino acids. Looked up from germline, CDR1 is MNHEY and CDR2 is SVGAGI. CDR3 sequence: CASSYSGQTNEKLFF. The CDR3 DNA sequence: TGTGCCAGCAGTTACTCGGGACAGACTAATGAAAAACTGTTTTTT.

The chain uses TRBV6-1 and TRBJ2-1; 8 positions match TRBD1. The V gene's germline CDR1 is MNHNS and CDR2 SASEGT. V lost 2 bases, J lost 6 bases, and 6 bases stayed unmatched. The CDR3 is 15 residues long. This chain's CDR3 is CASSEPPRGLNEQFF. Written as DNA, the CDR3 is TGTGCCAGCAGTGAACCGCCCAGGGGGCTCAATGAGCAGTTCTTC.

The V call is TRBV18, the J call TRBJ1-1, with 7 bases matching TRBD1. With V trimmed by 2 bases and J by 4 bases, 4 bases remained unmatched. The germline V gene has CDR1 KGHSH and CDR2 LQKENI. The CDR3 runs 14 residues. The CDR3 nucleotides are TGTGCCAGCTCACCAGTGACAGGGATCACTGAAGCTTTCTTT. Translating gives CASSPVTGITEAFF.

This chain connects TRBV5-1 to TRBJ2-7; 9 bases map to TRBD1. The CDR3 sequence is 14 residues long. J gave up 3 bases and V 0 bases, and 1 base lay outside the gene matches. Germline V gene lookup returns CDR1 SGHRS and CDR2 YFSETQ. The CDR3 loop is CASSLATGGYEQYF. The CDR3, as DNA: TGCGCCAGCAGCTTGGCGACAGGGGGCTACGAGCAGTACTTC.

This sequence joins TRBV7-6 and TRBJ2-5; D perhaps matches TRBD2 (7 bases). CDR1 and CDR2 from the germline V gene are SGHVS and FNYEAQ. The CDR3 is made up of 13 amino acids. The germline V and J ends were trimmed by 6 bases and 5 bases, with 13 bases remaining between them. CDR3 amino acids: CASSWGGLETQYF. CDR3 coding DNA: TGTGCCAGCAGTTGGGGGGGCCTGGAGACCCAGTACTTC.

This clone was observed a handful of times. The same CDR3 is also encoded by other DNA sequences in this sample. The chain has TRBV11-2 and TRBJ1-1; possibly TRBD1 for D (5 bases). Trimming took off 2 bases at V and 1 base at J, with 5 bases between the two ends. CDR1 SGHAT and CDR2 FQNNGV come from the germline V gene. The CDR3 is 13 residues long. CDR3 sequence reads: CASSLQGNTEAFF. CDR3 nucleotides: TGTGCCAGCAGCTTACAGGGGAACACTGAAGCTTTCTTT.

V usage is TRBV10-1 and J usage is TRBJ2-1; 7 nucleotides match TRBD1. The CDR3 has 15 residues. The V gene's germline CDR1 is WNHNN and CDR2 SYGVQD (reference sequence). Trimming took 6 bases from V and 0 from J; bases not matched to a gene: 5. The CDR3 region is CASSPTGSSYNEQFF. DNA of the CDR3: TGCGCCAGCAGCCCGACAGGGAGCTCCTACAATGAGCAGTTCTTC.

This clone was detected a few times. The rearrangement links TRBV6-5 to TRBJ2-2; 13 bases agree with TRBD2. There are 15 residues in the CDR3. Germline loops: CDR1 MNHEY, CDR2 SVGAGI. Trimming at V came to 7 bases and at J to 6 bases, leaving 5 bases not matched to a gene. The CDR3 nucleotides read TGTGCCAGCATCCGGACTAGCGGGGGTCCCGGGGAGCTGTTTTTT. It codes for CASIRTSGGPGELFF.

This clone appeared once. CDR3 nucleotide sequence: TGTGCCAGTAGCAAGAGGGGACAGGTCGTGAACACTGAAGCTTTCTTT. It encodes CASSKRGQVVNTEAFF. The rearrangement joins TRBV19 to TRBJ1-1, with TRBD1 identical over 8 bases. Germline V gene sequence: CDR1 LNHDA, CDR2 SQIVND (reference sequence). Trimming at V came to 6 bases and at J to 0 bases, leaving 9 bases not matched to a gene. This CDR3 region has 16 residues. Together with reference TRBV19 and TRBJ1-1, the CDR3 gives the full variable domain: DGGITQSPKYLFRKEGQNVTLSCEQNLNHDAMYWYRQDPGQGLRLIYYSQIVNDFQKGDIAEGYSVSREKKESFPLTVTSAQKNPTAFYLCASSKRGQVVNTEAFFGQGTRLTVV.

The chain recombines TRBV4-3 with TRBJ1-3; D remains ambiguous. The CDR3 sequence is 13 residues long. Germline CDR1 and CDR2: LGHNA and YSLEER. V was trimmed by 0 bases and J by 8 bases, leaving 8 bases between them. The CDR3 DNA follows: TGCGCCAGCAGCCAAGAGGGGAGGGACACCATATATTTT. Its protein product is CASSQEGRDTIYF.